These 8 T cell receptor beta chains were all obtained from the same sample, sequenced in a study of T cells in Graves' hyperthyroidism and ophthalmopathy. From RNA transcripts, TCR beta CDR3 regions were amplified. Researchers ran a first-round RT-PCR on the TCR CDR3 using the HTBI primer set. TCRdb re-called the multiplex PCR reads through MiXCR, storing one row per CDR3 protein. The data hold 610,000 or so distinct CDR3 sequences, with about 45% observed a single time. Material: peripheral blood or thyroid tissue (not recorded which). These receptors all stem from a woman aged 18-29 years with Graves' hyperthyroidism.

The chain joins TRBV7-4 to TRBJ2-7; tentative D call: TRBD2 (5 bases). Germline-derived CDR1 and CDR2 are SGHVT and SQSDAQ. This CDR3 has 13 residues. Trimming stripped 8 bases from V and 5 bases from J, with 16 bases between. The CDR3 sequence is CASYIAGMNEQYF. The CDR3 coding sequence is TGTGCCAGCTATATTGCCGGGATGAACGAGCAGTACTTC. The full variable domain, rest sourced from reference TRBV7-4 and TRBJ2-7, is GAGVSQSPRYKVAKRGRDVALRCDSISGHVTLYWYRQTLGQGSEVLTYSQSDAQRDKSGRPSGRFSAERPERSVSTLKIQRTEQGDSAVYLCASYIAGMNEQYFGPGTRLTVT.

The chain uses TRBV7-9 and TRBJ1-2; 8 nucleotides line up with TRBD1. The CDR3 sequence is 16 residues long. CDR1 and CDR2 from the germline V gene are SEHNR and FQNEAQ (reference sequence). The junction had 12 bases not matched to a gene; V was cut back by 5 bases and J by 4 bases. The CDR3 sequence is CASSPAGTGKPYGYTF. CDR3 nucleotide sequence: TGTGCCAGCAGCCCCGCCGGGACAGGAAAACCCTATGGCTACACCTTC.

Details on this clonotype: At one boundary the junction diverges from the germline segment, which might be a read error. J is TRBJ2-5 and V is TRBV5-5; 15 nucleotides line up with TRBD2. The CDR3 length is 17 residues. Germline CDR1 and CDR2: SGHKS and YYEKEE (reference sequence). CDR3 sequence reads: CASSRTSGRALGEIQYF. The CDR3 nucleotides read TGTGCCAGCAGCCGGACTAGCGGGAGGGCCTTAGGGGAGATCCAGTACTTC. The full variable domain, with the rest looked up from reference TRBV5-5 and TRBJ2-5, is DAGVTQSPTHLIKTRGQQVTLRCSPISGHKSVSWYQQVLGQGPQFIFQYYEKEERGRGNFPDRFSARQFPNYSSELNVNALLLGDSALYLCASSRTSGRALGEIQYFGPGTRLLVL.

The chain uses TRBV29-1 and TRBJ2-5; 8 nucleotides match TRBD1. Germline values: CDR1 SQVTM, CDR2 ANQGSEA. CDR3 length equals 13 residues. V lost 4 bases and J lost 1; bases outside the gene matches: 2. CDR3: CSVGGQGQETQYF. CDR3 nucleotides: TGCAGCGTTGGTGGACAGGGCCAAGAGACCCAGTACTTC.

This clonotype showed up many times. The chain carries TRBV28 and TRBJ1-1; 9 nucleotides align to TRBD1. CDR1 MDHEN and CDR2 SYDVKM come from the germline V gene. This CDR3 spans 16 amino acids. Trimming at V came to 5 bases and at J to 1 base, leaving 8 bases not matched to a gene. The CDR3 bases are TGTGCCAGCAGTCTGGGACAGGGCGGACCGAACACTGAAGCTTTCTTT. Amino acid sequence: CASSLGQGGPNTEAFF.

In regard to this clonotype: One junction end disagrees with the germline gene, perhaps due to a read error. The chain uses TRBV24-1 and TRBJ2-6; tentative D call: TRBD2 (5 bases). Germline V gene sequence: CDR1 KGHDR, CDR2 SFDVKD. The CDR3 contains 11 residues. The CDR3: CATAGVNVLTF. The CDR3 coding sequence is TGTGCCACTGCCGGGGTCAACGTCCTGACTTTC.

The chain recombines TRBV2 with TRBJ2-7; 8 nucleotides match TRBD2. The trim removed 7 bases at V and 4 bases at J, leaving 9 bases unmatched. In germline, CDR1 is SNHLY, CDR2 FYNNEI. The CDR3 has 14 residues. The CDR3 loop is CASTPGLESYEQYF. In DNA, the CDR3 is TGTGCCAGCACCCCGGGACTAGAGAGTTACGAGCAGTACTTC.

This clonotype was counted at least ten times. CDR3 loop: CSVVGREGYEQYF. Here the CDR3 DNA reads TGCAGCGTTGTTGGCAGGGAGGGCTACGAGCAGTACTTC. V usage is TRBV29-1 and J usage is TRBJ2-7; 7 positions agree with TRBD2. The junction had 6 bases not matched to a gene; V was cut back by 4 bases and J by 3 bases. CDR1 is SQVTM and CDR2 is ANQGSEA in the germline V gene. This CDR3 is 13 amino acids long.